This T cell receptor (beta chain) was sequenced during a study of cytomegalovirus exposure and HLA in healthy donors. This clone occurred a few times. Both 60 Vbeta primers and 13 Jbeta primers went into the PCR. Sequencing was performed with immunoSEQ multiplex PCR; in TCRdb, only in-frame clones are kept and a portion is missing. The sample has roughly 180,000 clones, over 80% seen once. The receptor's source is a girl between 5 and 17 years old in good health and CMV-seropositive. Input material: PBMCs.

CDR3 in amino acids: CAISERGPNTEAFF. The CDR3 nucleotides read TGTGCCATCAGTGAGAGGGGGCCGAACACTGAAGCTTTCTTT. This rearrangement joins TRBV10-3 to TRBJ1-1, with 7 bases fitting TRBD1. CDR3 length: 14 residues. Germline V gene sequence: CDR1 ENHRY, CDR2 SYGVKD. The trim removed 2 bases at V and 1 base at J, leaving 1 base unmatched.